The next 5 T cell receptor beta chains were all read from a single sample in a study of beta chain features in type 1 diabetes (dated by TCRdb to 2016 to 2019). Receptor libraries were prepared by the immunoSEQ multiplex PCR assay. All of the isolated RNA was reverse transcribed with the High Capacity cDNA Reverse Transcription Kit, so expressed TCRB transcripts were sequenced. TCRdb retrieved this table from immuneACCESS and kept in-frame rearrangements only. Not all clones are present; in checked studies, unresolved V genes account for under half, and no reason is known for the remainder. The sample table records more than 300,000 clones; 7% to 9% of these occur just once. The top ten hold 0.44% of the sample. Sequencing used central memory CD4+ T cells from blood. These receptors came from a young woman in good health.

The V call is TRBV28, the J call TRBJ1-2, with 8 bases lining up with TRBD1. The V and J ends lost 10 bases and 8 bases, in that order; junction bases with no gene match: 12. In germline, CDR1 is MDHEN, CDR2 SYDVKM. This CDR3 has 13 residues. CDR3 residues: CANLDRETMGYTF. As DNA, the CDR3 is TGTGCCAACCTGGACAGGGAGACTATGGGCTACACCTTC.

This chain connects TRBV29-1 to TRBJ2-1; D uncertain. Per germline, CDR1 SQVTM and CDR2 ANQGSEA. CDR3 length: 13 residues. V shed 4 bases and J shed 3 bases, with 10 bases lying between them. CDR3 bases: TGCAGCGTTGGGCAAGGTTTCTACAATGAGCAGTTCTTC. As protein: CSVGQGFYNEQFF.

A few counts support this clone. The chain couples TRBV4-2 to TRBJ2-4; D is unclear. The germline V gene has CDR1 LGHNA and CDR2 YNFKEQ. The CDR3 is 15 residues long. V was shortened by 1 base and J by 5 bases, with 12 bases between the two germline ends. The DNA for the CDR3 is TGTGCCAGCAGCCAAGGCCTCCCGCCAGAAAACATTCAGTACTTC. It translates to CASSQGLPPENIQYF.

Only a few counts were recorded for this clone. The chain recombines TRBV11-2 with TRBJ2-3; 8 nucleotides align to TRBD2. Unmatched junction bases numbered 6, after V lost 7 bases and J lost 3 bases. Germline assignment: CDR1 SGHAT and CDR2 FQNNGV. CDR3 length: 14 residues. The CDR3, as DNA: TGTGCCAGCACCCTATCGGGAGGGACAGATACGCAGTATTTT. Translated, it gives CASTLSGGTDTQYF.

This clone occurred a few times. The chain employs TRBV11-2 and TRBJ2-3, with 8 bases lining up with TRBD2. The length of the CDR3 is 17 residues. With V trimmed by 5 bases and J by 6 bases, 16 bases remained unmatched. Germline-derived CDR1 and CDR2 are SGHAT and FQNNGV. The CDR3 bases are TGTGCCAGCAGCGGGGGTGCTAGCGGGCCACACAGGGATACGCAGTATTTT. Translating gives CASSGGASGPHRDTQYF.